This T cell receptor (beta chain) comes out of a study of blood T cell repertoires in COVID-19. As for the study in general: Samples taken during acute and convalescent COVID-19 were collected in the United States, Italy and Spain. PBMCs, B-cell-depleted T cells, or T cells were the source of the cDNA or gDNA that made up the material.

V lost 4 bases and J 5 bases, leaving 10 bases between the germline ends. Per the germline V gene, CDR1 is KGHDR and CDR2 is SFDVKD. The CDR3 sequence is 13 residues long. Sequencing used immunoSEQ multiplex PCR; TCRdb keeps in-frame clones, though not all of them. The table has approximately 110,000 clones, about 90% seen once; the top ten hold 0.88%. Material for sequencing was peripheral blood. The chain carries TRBV24-1 and TRBJ1-2; maybe TRBD1 (5 bases). This TCR came from a woman aged 45-60 years with active or convalescent COVID-19. The CDR3 DNA reads as TGTGCCACCAGTGAACGATCAGGGTATGGCTACACCTTC. It translates to CATSERSGYGYTF.